One sample yielded the 10 T cell receptor beta chains listed below, sequenced in a study of synovial regulatory T cells in juvenile arthritis. Each patient with active arthritis gave synovial fluid along with matched peripheral blood. Sequencing used immunoSEQ multiplex PCR; TCRdb keeps in-frame clones, though not all of them. The sample table sets out around 2,200 clones. Sequences were obtained from Treg cells from the synovium. These receptors were obtained from a donor aged 2-30 years with juvenile idiopathic arthritis.

This clone ranks as medium-sized in terms of frequency. The gene calls are TRBV7-2 and TRBJ1-4; TCRdb's D gene call, TRBD1, goes unchecked for lack of DNA. The germline V gene has CDR1 SGHTA and CDR2 FQGNSA. CDR3 length: 14 amino acids. The nucleotide record is missing. CDR3 amino acids: CASSRTGPNEKLFF.

V is TRBV15 and J is TRBJ2-3; TCRdb gives TRBD1 as the D gene, but with no DNA this cannot be confirmed. Per germline, CDR1 LNHNV and CDR2 YYDKDF (reference sequence). This CDR3 has 17 residues. There is no recorded DNA. The CDR3 spells CATSRDATGALRDTQYF.

This clone is classed as medium-sized by frequency. V gene TRBV6-4 combines with J gene TRBJ2-1; TCRdb names TRBD2, which stays unverified in the absence of DNA. CDR3 length: 15 residues. DNA is not on record. The germline V gene has CDR1 MRHNA and CDR2 SNTAGT. The CDR3 protein is CASRQRAGVGNEQFF.

The rearrangement joins TRBV6-1 to TRBJ2-4. CDR3 length equals 16 residues. No DNA sequence is on record. Germline V gene sequence: CDR1 MNHNS, CDR2 SASEGT. The CDR3 region is CASSEHRGGAKNIQYF.

V is TRBV21-1 and J is TRBJ2-5; TCRdb's assignment of TRBD2 cannot be checked, as there is no DNA. TRBV21-1 represents a pseudogene. This CDR3 is 15 amino acids long. DNA is not on record. The CDR3 protein is CAGSKLGLAEETQYF.

This chain joins TRBV6-5 and TRBJ1-6. Germline V lookup: CDR1 MNHEY, CDR2 SVGAGI. CDR3 length: 13 residues. Only the protein sequence is given. The CDR3 here is CASKLSGQSPLHF.

The J gene is TRBJ2-6, the V gene TRBV4-3; TCRdb gives TRBD1 as the D gene, but with no DNA this cannot be confirmed. From germline, CDR1 is LGHNA and CDR2 YSLEER. The CDR3 runs to 15 residues. A DNA sequence was not provided. CDR3 sequence reads: CASSRGGAGANVLTF.

By frequency, this clone registers medium-sized. This chain uses TRBV5-5 with TRBJ1-4; the D call of TRBD1 rests on TCRdb alone, since no DNA is present to check it. CDR1 is SGHKS and CDR2 is YYEKEE in the germline V gene (reference sequence). The CDR3 loop spans 14 amino acids. No nucleotide data were recorded. CDR3 sequence reads: CASSFDRAPEKLFF.

This clone is called medium-sized based on its frequency. The chain combines TRBV28 with TRBJ2-7; TCRdb's assignment of TRBD2 cannot be checked, as there is no DNA. Germline V lookup: CDR1 MDHEN, CDR2 SYDVKM. The length of the CDR3 is 14 residues. DNA is not recorded here. CDR3 protein: CASSLIRPGYEQYF. Drawing the rest from reference TRBV28 and TRBJ2-7, the complete variable domain is DVKVTQSSRYLVKRTGEKVFLECVQDMDHENMFWYRQDPGLGLRLIYFSYDVKMKEKGDIPEGYSVSREKKERFSLILESASTNQTSMYLCASSLIRPGYEQYFGPGTRLTVT.

Measured by frequency, this clone is medium-sized. The chain is built from TRBV5-5 and TRBJ2-7; TCRdb lists TRBD1, though no DNA is available to test this call. The CDR3 is 14 residues long. No DNA sequence was recorded. Germline CDR1 is SGHKS and CDR2 is YYEKEE (reference sequence). The CDR3 is CASSVGTAGREQYF.